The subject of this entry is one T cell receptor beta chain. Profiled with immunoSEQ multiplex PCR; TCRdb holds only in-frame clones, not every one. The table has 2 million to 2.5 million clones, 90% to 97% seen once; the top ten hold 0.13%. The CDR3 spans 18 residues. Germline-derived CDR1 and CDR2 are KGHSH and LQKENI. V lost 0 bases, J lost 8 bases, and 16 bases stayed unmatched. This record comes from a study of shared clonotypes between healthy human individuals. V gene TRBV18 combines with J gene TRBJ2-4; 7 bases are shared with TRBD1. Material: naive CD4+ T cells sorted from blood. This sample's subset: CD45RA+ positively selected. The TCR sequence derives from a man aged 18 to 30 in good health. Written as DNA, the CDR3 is TGTGCCAGCTCACCACCGAAGACAGGGTCGGCTCGAGGGGACATTCAGTACTTC. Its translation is CASSPPKTGSARGDIQYF.